This T cell receptor (beta chain) was profiled in a study of cytomegalovirus exposure and HLA in healthy donors. Study at large: The early release's HLA-typed donors yielded some 85 million unique TCRs.

The PCR used 60 Vbeta and 13 Jbeta primers. Clones were read by immunoSEQ multiplex PCR, and TCRdb kept only the in-frame ones, dropping some. Of 150,000 to 200,000 clones listed, approximately 73% were seen once; the top ten hold about 10%. Turning to this clone: The antigen is unknown.

This CDR3 has 14 residues. V was trimmed by 0 bases and J by 9 bases, leaving 13 bases between them. The V gene's germline CDR1 is MRHNA and CDR2 SNTAGT. Findings and limits, study-wide: Reportedly, a later analysis found an Asian-associated ancestry cluster had fewer N-insertions than the approximately 670-donor mean. CMV serostatus was the sole immune exposure data available.

This sequence joins TRBV6-4 and TRBJ2-3, with D uncertain. Input material: PBMCs. The source of this sequence is a man aged 30-40 years in good health and CMV-seropositive. CDR3 sequence reads: CASSDSTRLGTQYF. The CDR3 region has the DNA TGTGCCAGCAGTGACTCAACCAGACTTGGCACGCAGTATTTT.